Listed here is a single T cell receptor beta chain. The target antigen is unknown. Caucasian adults living in Nashville, Tennessee, provided all samples. Clones were sequenced by immunoSEQ multiplex PCR, and TCRdb holds only the in-frame ones, with some missing. The sample yields roughly 650,000 clones, almost 97% seen once. Trimming at V came to 7 bases and at J to 1 base, leaving 2 bases not matched to a gene. The CDR3 covers 14 residues. The germline V gene encodes CDR1 LNHDA and CDR2 SQIVND (reference sequence). The data are from a study of shared clonotypes between healthy human individuals. Overall study: The study used three CD4 naive, three CD4 memory, two CD8 naive and one CD8 memory plate per donor.

Whole-study results and caveats: Sampling included only blood; tissue repertoires likely differ.

The rearrangement uses TRBV19 and TRBJ2-5, with 11 bases aligning to TRBD2. The sample comprised naive CD4+ T cells sorted from blood. Subset noted: CD45RA+ positively selected. The sequence was obtained from a woman in her 30s in good health. The CDR3 loop reads CASTGTSGQETQYF. In DNA form, the CDR3 reads TGTGCCAGTACCGGGACTAGCGGCCAAGAGACCCAGTACTTC.